This T cell receptor (beta chain) was retrieved from a study of T cell repertoires in cytomegalovirus infection. Study-level background: The study used recently identified HLA-C-restricted and well-studied HLA-B-restricted CMV epitopes. Study results and limitations: The cumulative frequency of public TCR beta families identified carriers of CMV plus the relevant HLA. Clonotype analysis showed dominance of the ex vivo response by HLA-C-restricted CMV-specific TCR beta clonotypes.

There are many counts of this clonotype. Its antigen is unidentified. Germline loops: CDR1 SGHVS, CDR2 FNYEAQ. V lost 0 bases to trimming and J lost 1 base, with 9 bases between them. The CDR3 runs 16 residues. TCRdb processed the reads anew with MiXCR; each CDR3 protein has one entry. The sample has roughly 730,000 distinct CDR3 sequences; about 30% are singletons. This chain connects TRBV7-6 to TRBJ2-2; the D gene is possibly TRBD1 (5 bases). The sample consisted of cultured PBMCs, taken from culture after CMV antigen stimulation. This receptor was taken from a human donor in good health (CMV status not recorded). Some clones in this sample may be carry-over from other donors' samples. The CDR3 region is CASSLAGRGNTGELFF. In DNA, the CDR3 is TGTGCCAGCAGCTTAGCAGGAAGGGGGAACACCGGGGAGCTGTTTTTT.